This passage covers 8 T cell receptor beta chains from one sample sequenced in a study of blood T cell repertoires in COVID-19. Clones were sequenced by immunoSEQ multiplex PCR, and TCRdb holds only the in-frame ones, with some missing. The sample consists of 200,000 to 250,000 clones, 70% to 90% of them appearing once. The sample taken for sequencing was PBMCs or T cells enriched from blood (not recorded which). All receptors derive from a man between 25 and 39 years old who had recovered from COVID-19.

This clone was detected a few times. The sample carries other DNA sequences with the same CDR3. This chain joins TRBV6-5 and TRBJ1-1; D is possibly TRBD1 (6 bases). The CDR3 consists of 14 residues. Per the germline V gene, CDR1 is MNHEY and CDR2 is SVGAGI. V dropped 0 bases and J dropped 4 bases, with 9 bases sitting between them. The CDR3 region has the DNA TGTGCCAGCAGTTACTCTAGGGGGGGCACTGAAGCTTTCTTT. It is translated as CASSYSRGGTEAFF.

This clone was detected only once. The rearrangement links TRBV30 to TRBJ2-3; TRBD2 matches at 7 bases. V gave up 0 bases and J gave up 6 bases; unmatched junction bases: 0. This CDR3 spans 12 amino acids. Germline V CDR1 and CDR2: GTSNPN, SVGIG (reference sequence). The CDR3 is CAWSVGGDTQYF. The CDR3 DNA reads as TGTGCCTGGAGTGTCGGGGGGGATACGCAGTATTTT.

CDR3 amino acids: CATSPSSSSGGHETDTQYF. In DNA, the CDR3 is TGTGCCACCTCCCCATCCTCGAGTAGCGGGGGGCATGAGACAGATACGCAGTATTTT. The chain uses TRBV10-3 and TRBJ2-3, with 10 bases fitting TRBD2. V lost 10 bases and J lost 3; bases outside the gene matches: 22. CDR3 length: 19 residues. Germline V gene sequence: CDR1 ENHRY, CDR2 SYGVKD.

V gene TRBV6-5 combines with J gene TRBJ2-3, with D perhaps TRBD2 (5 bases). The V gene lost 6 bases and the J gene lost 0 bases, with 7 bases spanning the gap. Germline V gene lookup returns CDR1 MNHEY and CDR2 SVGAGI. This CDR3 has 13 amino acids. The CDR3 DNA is TGTGCCAGCAGAGCGGCTAGCACAGATACGCAGTATTTT. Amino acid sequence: CASRAASTDTQYF.

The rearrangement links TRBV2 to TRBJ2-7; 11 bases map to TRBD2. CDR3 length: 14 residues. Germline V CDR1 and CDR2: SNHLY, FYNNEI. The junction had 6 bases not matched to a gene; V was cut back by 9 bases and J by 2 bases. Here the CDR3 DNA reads TGTGCCAGTACTCGACTAGCGGGGCCCTACGAGCAGTACTTC. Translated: CASTRLAGPYEQYF.

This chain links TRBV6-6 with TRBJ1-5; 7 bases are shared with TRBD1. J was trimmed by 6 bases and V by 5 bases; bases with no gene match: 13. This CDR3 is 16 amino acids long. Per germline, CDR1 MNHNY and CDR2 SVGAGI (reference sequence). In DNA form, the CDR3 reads TGTGCCAGCAGTCCTGAGGGGGCAGGGGGAAGTCAGCCCCAGCATTTT. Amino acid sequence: CASSPEGAGGSQPQHF.

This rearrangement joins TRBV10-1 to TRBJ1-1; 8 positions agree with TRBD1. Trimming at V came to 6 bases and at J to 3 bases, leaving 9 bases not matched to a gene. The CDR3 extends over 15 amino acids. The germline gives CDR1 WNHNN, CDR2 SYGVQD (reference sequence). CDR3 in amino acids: CASSPDRVGYTEAFF. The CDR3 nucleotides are TGCGCCAGCAGCCCGGACAGGGTAGGGTACACTGAAGCTTTCTTT.

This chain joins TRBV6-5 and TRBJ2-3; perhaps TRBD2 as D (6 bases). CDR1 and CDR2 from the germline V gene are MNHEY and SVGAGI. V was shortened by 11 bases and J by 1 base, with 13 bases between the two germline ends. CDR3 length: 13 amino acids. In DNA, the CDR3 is TGTGCCGGGCGGGGCATCGGCACAGATACGCAGTATTTT. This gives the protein CAGRGIGTDTQYF.